Here is one T cell receptor beta chain with its context. TCRdb analysed the RT-PCR reads with MiXCR anew, one entry per CDR3 protein. Of approximately 720,000 distinct CDR3 sequences in the sample, 14% were seen once. The receptor comes from a female donor in good health, serving as a healthy control. The specimen was memory CD4+ T cells from blood.

For the CDR3, the DNA is TGTGCCAGTAGTATTCGGGACGCAGGACAGGGAAATGGCTACACCTTC. Translated: CASSIRDAGQGNGYTF. This chain uses TRBV19 with TRBJ1-2; TRBD1 matches at 8 bases. CDR3 length: 16 residues. Trimming took 3 bases from V and 6 from J; bases not matched to a gene: 12. Germline CDR1 is LNHDA and CDR2 is SQIVND (reference sequence).